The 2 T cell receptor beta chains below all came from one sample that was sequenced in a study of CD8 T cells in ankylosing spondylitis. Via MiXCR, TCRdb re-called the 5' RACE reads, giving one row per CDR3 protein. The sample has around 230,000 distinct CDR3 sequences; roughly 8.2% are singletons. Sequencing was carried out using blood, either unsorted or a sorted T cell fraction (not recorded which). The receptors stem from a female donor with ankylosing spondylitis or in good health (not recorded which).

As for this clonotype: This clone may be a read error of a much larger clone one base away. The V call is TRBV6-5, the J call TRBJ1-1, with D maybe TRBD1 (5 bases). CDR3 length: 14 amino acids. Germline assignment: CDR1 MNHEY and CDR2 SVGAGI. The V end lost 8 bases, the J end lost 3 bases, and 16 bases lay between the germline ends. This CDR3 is CASQTGGPHTEAFF. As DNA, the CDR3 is TGTGCCAGCCAAACGGGGGGTCCCCACACTGAAGCTTTCTTT.

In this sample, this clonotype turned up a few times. In DNA form, the CDR3 reads TGTGCCTGGACAGGTGGAAGGGATCAGCCCCAGCATTTT. This gives the protein CAWTGGRDQPQHF. The V gene is TRBV30, the J gene TRBJ1-5; D remains ambiguous. This CDR3 has 13 amino acids. The germline CDR1 and CDR2 sequences are GTSNPN and SVGIG (reference sequence). V lost 4 bases, J lost 5 bases, and 12 bases lay in between.